The source of this TCR beta chain is a study of immune cell composition in non-small cell lung cancer. CDR3 size: 15 residues. V gave up 5 bases and J gave up 7 bases, with 21 bases separating them. In germline, CDR1 is SGHTA, CDR2 FQGNSA. Sequenced by immunoSEQ multiplex PCR; TCRdb stores in-frame clones only, minus some. The sample includes thousands of clones, roughly 77% of them seen just once. Points from the study as a whole: Tumour-reactive clones were not shown to match dominant in vivo tumour clones.

Turning to this clone: Its antigen remains unidentified.

The normal lung sample lay at least 3 cm, and maximally far, from the tumour. The TCR was taken from a human donor with non-small cell lung cancer. The sequencing input was non-adjacent lung tissue. The chain joins TRBV7-2 to TRBJ2-7, with D possibly being TRBD2 (5 bases). The CDR3 nucleotides are TGTGCCAGCAGCCAATCCGGGCCCGTGGGGAGAGAGCAGTACTTC. Translated, it gives CASSQSGPVGREQYF.